This TCR beta chain originates from a study of OX40 agonist ivuxolimab in advanced cancers. Libraries were prepared by immunoSEQ multiplex PCR; TCRdb keeps only in-frame clonotypes and omits some of them. The sample lists roughly 16,000 clones, roughly 73% occurring once. Germline V lookup: CDR1 MNHNS, CDR2 SASEGT. Losses at the gene ends were 2 bases for V and 10 bases for J; bases not matched to a gene: 10. This CDR3 contains 15 residues. Sample: CD4+ or CD8+ T cells sorted from blood, taken in a trial of the OX40 agonist ivuxolimab. The TCR comes from an adult with an advanced solid tumor such as melanoma, head and neck, liver or kidney cancer. The chain has TRBV6-1 and TRBJ2-1, with TRBD2 matching 8 bases. The CDR3, as DNA: TGTGCCAGCAGTGAACGTCAAGCGGGGGCCCTGGAGCAGTTCTTC. Translated: CASSERQAGALEQFF.